The sequence of this T cell receptor beta chain was determined in a study of blood T cells in healthy people across ages. Together with a sample-barcoded 5' primer, a J-beta primer mix was included in a second PCR lasting roughly 6 to 12 cycles. Every cDNA molecule carried a tag from a template-switch adaptor bearing 12 random nucleotides. MiXCR was run by TCRdb on the 5' RACE reads, yielding one entry per CDR3 protein. The sample records 700,000 to 950,000 distinct CDR3 sequences, roughly 60% being singletons. The V gene's germline CDR1 is ENHRY and CDR2 SYGVKD. The CDR3 spans 15 residues. The junction had 10 bases not matched to a gene; V was cut back by 10 bases and J by 0 bases. To note about this clonotype: What it binds is unknown.

There were at least 5 micrograms of total RNA extracted from every sample. The study, taken as a whole, reports: Age advanced and TCR beta diversity per million T cells fell, roughly linearly. A strong correlation between TCR beta diversity and naive T cell percentage was seen.

Sequencing was carried out using blood. The rearrangement links TRBV10-3 to TRBJ2-3; 7 nucleotides agree with TRBD1. The origin of this receptor is a man aged 30-40 years in good health. The CDR3, as DNA: TGTGCCACGGCCGGACAGGAGACTAGCACAGATACGCAGTATTTT. Its translation: CATAGQETSTDTQYF.